The clone carrying this T cell receptor beta chain was counted a few times. These data belong to a study of blood T cells in healthy people across ages. This CDR3 is built from 16 residues. V was clipped by 3 bases and J by 5 bases; unmatched bases: 9. Germline V gives CDR1 LNHNV, CDR2 YYDKDF (reference sequence). Together with a sample-barcoded 5' primer, a J-beta primer mix was included in a second PCR lasting roughly 6 to 12 cycles. Carrying 12 random nucleotides, a template-switch adaptor labeled each individual cDNA molecule. In TCRdb, the 5' RACE reads were re-called with MiXCR into one record per CDR3 protein. The repertoire holds hundreds of thousands of distinct CDR3 sequences, with roughly 56% as singletons.

The sequenced sample consisted of blood. The TCR was taken from a man aged 40-49 years in good health. This chain connects TRBV15 to TRBJ2-3; 9 bases line up with TRBD1. In DNA, the CDR3 is TGTGCCACCAGCAGCTTCCACAGGGGGCCTCAAGATACGCAGTATTTT. Residues: CATSSFHRGPQDTQYF.